This T cell receptor beta chain stems from a study of blood T cell repertoires in COVID-19. Study information: There were acute and convalescent COVID-19 samples, and they came from the United States, Italy and Spain. PBMCs, B-cell-depleted T cells, or T cells were the source of the cDNA or gDNA that made up the material.

This CDR3 contains 15 residues. The germline V gene encodes CDR1 SGHRS and CDR2 YFSETQ. V was pared by 4 bases and J by 1 base, with 5 bases of the junction left unmatched. Authors' processing steps: Reference gene primers were amplified, and this amplification served to estimate nucleated cell counts. This table comes from immunoSEQ multiplex PCR, and its TCRdb copy is limited to in-frame clones, with some not included. D and trimming were read from the DNA, whereas the V and J calls and clone size are those reported in that table. Among 250,000 or so clones, about 89% were seen once, and the ten largest hold roughly 1.6%.

What was sequenced was peripheral blood. This rearrangement joins TRBV5-1 to TRBJ1-3; 7 bases are a match to TRBD1. This sequence was found in a woman aged 40 to 50 who had recovered from COVID-19. CDR3 bases: TGCGCCAGCAGCCCTTGGACAGGTTCTGGAAACACCATATATTTT. It translates to CASSPWTGSGNTIYF.